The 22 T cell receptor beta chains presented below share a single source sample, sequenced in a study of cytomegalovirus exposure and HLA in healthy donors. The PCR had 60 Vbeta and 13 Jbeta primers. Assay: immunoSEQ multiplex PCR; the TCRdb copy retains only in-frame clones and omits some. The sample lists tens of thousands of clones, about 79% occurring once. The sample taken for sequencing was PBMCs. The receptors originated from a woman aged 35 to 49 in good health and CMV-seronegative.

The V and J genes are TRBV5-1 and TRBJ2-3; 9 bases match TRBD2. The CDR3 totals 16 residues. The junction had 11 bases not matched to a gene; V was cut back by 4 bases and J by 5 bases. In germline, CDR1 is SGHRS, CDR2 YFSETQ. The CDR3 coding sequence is TGCGCCAGCAGCCCCACCCGAGCGGGAGGTTTAGATACGCAGTATTTT. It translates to CASSPTRAGGLDTQYF.

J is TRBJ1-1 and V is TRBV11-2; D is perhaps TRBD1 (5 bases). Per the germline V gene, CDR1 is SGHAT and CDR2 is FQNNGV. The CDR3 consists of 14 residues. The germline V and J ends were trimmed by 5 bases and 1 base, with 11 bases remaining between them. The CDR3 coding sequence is TGTGCCAGCAGCCCCCTTGACAGGAACACTGAAGCTTTCTTT. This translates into CASSPLDRNTEAFF.

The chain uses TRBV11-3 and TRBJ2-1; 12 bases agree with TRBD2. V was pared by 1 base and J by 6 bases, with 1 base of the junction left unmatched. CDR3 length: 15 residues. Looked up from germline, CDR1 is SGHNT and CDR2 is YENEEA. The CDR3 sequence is CASSLGTSGINEQFF. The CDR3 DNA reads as TGTGCCAGCAGCTTAGGGACTAGCGGGATCAATGAGCAGTTCTTC.

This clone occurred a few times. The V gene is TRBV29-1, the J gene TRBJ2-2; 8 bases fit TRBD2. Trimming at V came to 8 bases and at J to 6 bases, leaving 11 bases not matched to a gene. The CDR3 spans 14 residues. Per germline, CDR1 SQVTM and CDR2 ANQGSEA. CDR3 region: CSIRTSQASGELFF. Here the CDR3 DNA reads TGCAGCATACGGACTAGCCAGGCCTCCGGGGAGCTGTTTTTT.

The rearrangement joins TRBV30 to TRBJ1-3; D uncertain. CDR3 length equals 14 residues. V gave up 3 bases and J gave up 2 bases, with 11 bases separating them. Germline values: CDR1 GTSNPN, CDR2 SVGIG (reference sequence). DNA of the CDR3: TGTGCCTGGAGAGTTGTGGCAGCTGGAAACACCATATATTTT. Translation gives CAWRVVAAGNTIYF. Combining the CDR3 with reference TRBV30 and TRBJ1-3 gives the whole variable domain SQTIHQWPATLVQPVGSPLSLECTVEGTSNPNLYWYRQAAGRGLQLLFYSVGIGQISSEVPQNLSASRPQDRQFILSSKKLLLSDSGFYLCAWRVVAAGNTIYFGEGSWLTVV.

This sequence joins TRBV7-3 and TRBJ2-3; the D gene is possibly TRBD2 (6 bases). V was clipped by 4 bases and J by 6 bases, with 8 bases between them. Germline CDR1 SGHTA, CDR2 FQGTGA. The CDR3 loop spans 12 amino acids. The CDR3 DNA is TGTGCCAGCAGCTCTGGGGGGGATACGCAGTATTTT. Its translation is CASSSGGDTQYF.

The CDR3, as DNA: TGTGCCATCAGTGATAGAGGGGGAGCGGGAGACCTCACAGATACGCAGTATTTT. Translation: CAISDRGGAGDLTDTQYF. This chain uses TRBV10-3 with TRBJ2-3, with TRBD2 identical over 8 bases. Germline V lookup: CDR1 ENHRY, CDR2 SYGVKD. This CDR3 is 18 amino acids long. The V and J ends lost 3 bases and 2 bases, in that order; junction bases with no gene match: 13.

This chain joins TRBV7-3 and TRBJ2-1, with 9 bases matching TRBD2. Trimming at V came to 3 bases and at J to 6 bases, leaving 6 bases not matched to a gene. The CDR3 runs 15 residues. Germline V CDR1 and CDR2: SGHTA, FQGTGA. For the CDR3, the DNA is TGTGCCAGCAGCTTGACTAGCGGCCGCCCCAATGAGCAGTTCTTC. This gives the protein CASSLTSGRPNEQFF.

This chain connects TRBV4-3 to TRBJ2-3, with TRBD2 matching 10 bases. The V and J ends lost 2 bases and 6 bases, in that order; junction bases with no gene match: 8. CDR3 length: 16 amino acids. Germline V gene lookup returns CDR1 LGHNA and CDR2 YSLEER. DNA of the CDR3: TGCGCCAGCAGCCAATTGCTAGCGGGAGAGGGTGATACGCAGTATTTT. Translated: CASSQLLAGEGDTQYF.

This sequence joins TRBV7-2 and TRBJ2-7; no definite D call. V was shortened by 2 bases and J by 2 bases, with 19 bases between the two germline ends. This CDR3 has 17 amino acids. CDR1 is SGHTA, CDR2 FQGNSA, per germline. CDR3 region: CASSLSPRVVHTYEQYF. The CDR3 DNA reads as TGTGCCAGCAGCTTATCCCCCCGGGTGGTGCATACCTACGAGCAGTACTTC.

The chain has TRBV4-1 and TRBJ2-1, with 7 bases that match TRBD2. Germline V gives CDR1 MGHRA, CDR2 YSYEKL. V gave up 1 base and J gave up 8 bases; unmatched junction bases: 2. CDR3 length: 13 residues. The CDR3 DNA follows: TGCGCCAGCAGCCAAGCGGGGAGGGATGAGCAGTTCTTC. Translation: CASSQAGRDEQFF.

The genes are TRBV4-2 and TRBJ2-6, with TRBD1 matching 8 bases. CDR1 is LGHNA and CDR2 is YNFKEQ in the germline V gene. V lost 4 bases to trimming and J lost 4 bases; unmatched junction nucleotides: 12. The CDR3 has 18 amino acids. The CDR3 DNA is TGTGCCAGCAGCCCCTGGACAGGGCCGGAGTTAGGGGCCAACGTCCTGACTTTC. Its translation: CASSPWTGPELGANVLTF.

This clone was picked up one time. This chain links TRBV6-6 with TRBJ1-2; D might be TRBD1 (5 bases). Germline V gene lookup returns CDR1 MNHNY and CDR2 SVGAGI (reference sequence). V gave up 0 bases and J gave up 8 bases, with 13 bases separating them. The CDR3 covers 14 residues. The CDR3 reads CASSYSAGYVGYTF. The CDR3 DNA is TGTGCCAGCAGTTACTCAGCAGGGTACGTCGGCTACACCTTC.

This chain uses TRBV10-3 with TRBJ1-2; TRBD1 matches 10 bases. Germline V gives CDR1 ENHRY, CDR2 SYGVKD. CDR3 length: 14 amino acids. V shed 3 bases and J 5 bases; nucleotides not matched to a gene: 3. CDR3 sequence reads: CAISDPGQGYGYTF. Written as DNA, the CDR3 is TGTGCCATCAGTGACCCGGGACAGGGGTATGGCTACACCTTC.

The CDR3 region has the DNA TGCGCCAGCAGCTCTGACAGTTACACCGGGGAGCTGTTTTTT. This translates into CASSSDSYTGELFF. V is TRBV5-1 and J is TRBJ2-2, with D possibly being TRBD1 (5 bases). This CDR3 is built from 14 residues. V shed 3 bases and J shed 3 bases, with 9 bases lying between them. Looked up from germline, CDR1 is SGHRS and CDR2 is YFSETQ.

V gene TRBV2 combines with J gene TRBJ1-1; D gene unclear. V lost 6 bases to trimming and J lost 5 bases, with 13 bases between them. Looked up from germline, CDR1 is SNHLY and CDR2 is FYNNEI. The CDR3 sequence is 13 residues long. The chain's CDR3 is CASSFRDFTEAFF. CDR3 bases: TGTGCCAGCAGCTTCCGGGATTTTACTGAAGCTTTCTTT.

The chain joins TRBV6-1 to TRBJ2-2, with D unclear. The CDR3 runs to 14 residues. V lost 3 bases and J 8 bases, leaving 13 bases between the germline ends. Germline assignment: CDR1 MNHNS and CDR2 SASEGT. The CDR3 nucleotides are TGTGCCAGCAGTGATGGGTCCGAGGCGGGGGAGCTGTTTTTT. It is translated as CASSDGSEAGELFF.

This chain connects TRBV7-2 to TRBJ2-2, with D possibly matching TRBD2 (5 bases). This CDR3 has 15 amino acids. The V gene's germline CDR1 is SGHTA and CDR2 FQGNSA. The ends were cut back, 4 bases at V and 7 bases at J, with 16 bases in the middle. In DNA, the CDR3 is TGTGCCAGCAGCTGGGTCGCCTTGGGGAGCGGGGAGCTGTTTTTT. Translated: CASSWVALGSGELFF.

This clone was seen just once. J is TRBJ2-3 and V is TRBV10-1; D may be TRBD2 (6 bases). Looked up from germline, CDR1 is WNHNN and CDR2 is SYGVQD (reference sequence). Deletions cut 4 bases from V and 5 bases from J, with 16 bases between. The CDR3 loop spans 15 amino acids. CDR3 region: CASSVGTLHGDTQYF. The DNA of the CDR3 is TGCGCCAGCAGTGTCGGGACTTTACACGGAGATACGCAGTATTTT.

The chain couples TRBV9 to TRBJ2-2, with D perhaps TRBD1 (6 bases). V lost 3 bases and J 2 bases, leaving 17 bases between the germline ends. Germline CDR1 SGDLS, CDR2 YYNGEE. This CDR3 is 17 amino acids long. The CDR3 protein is CASSDPGGQTNTGELFF. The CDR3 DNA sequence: TGTGCCAGCAGCGACCCCGGAGGACAGACAAACACCGGGGAGCTGTTTTTT.

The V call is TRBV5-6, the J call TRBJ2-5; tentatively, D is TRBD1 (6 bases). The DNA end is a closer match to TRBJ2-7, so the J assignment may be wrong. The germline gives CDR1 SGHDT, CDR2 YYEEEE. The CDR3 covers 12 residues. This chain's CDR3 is CASSLQGYEQYF. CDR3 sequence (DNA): TGTGCCAGCAGCTTACAGGGCTACGAGCAGTACTTC.

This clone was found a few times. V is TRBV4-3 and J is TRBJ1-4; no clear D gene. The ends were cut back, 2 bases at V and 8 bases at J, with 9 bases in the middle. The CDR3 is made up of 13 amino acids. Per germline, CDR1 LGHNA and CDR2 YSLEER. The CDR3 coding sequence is TGCGCCAGCAGCCAATGGACTTTCGAAAAACTGTTTTTT. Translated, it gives CASSQWTFEKLFF.